A single sample gave rise to the 5 T cell receptor beta chains below, sequenced in a study of cytomegalovirus exposure and HLA in healthy donors. This PCR relied on a set of 60 Vbeta primers and 13 Jbeta primers. Sequenced by immunoSEQ multiplex PCR; TCRdb stores in-frame clones only, minus some. The data show about 150,000 clones, more than 75% seen once. The sequenced sample was PBMCs. These receptors were taken from a man aged 25 to 40 in good health and CMV-seropositive.

The table lists this clone with a few counts. The gene calls are TRBV5-8 and TRBJ1-5; 8 nucleotides align to TRBD1. Looked up from germline, CDR1 is SGHTS and CDR2 is YDEGEE. The junction had 10 bases not matched to a gene; V was cut back by 6 bases and J by 2 bases. The CDR3 runs 16 residues. The CDR3 DNA sequence: TGTGCCAGCACCCCGAGGGACAGGTGGGGCAATCAGCCCCAGCATTTT. Amino acid sequence: CASTPRDRWGNQPQHF.

V is TRBV7-2 and J is TRBJ2-1; 7 bases align to TRBD2. Trimming cost V 1 base and J 2 bases; bases outside gene matches: 5. The length of the CDR3 is 16 residues. CDR1 and CDR2 (germline): SGHTA, FQGNSA. The CDR3 nucleotides read TGTGCCAGCAGCTTAGGATCGCGGGGGACCTACAATGAGCAGTTCTTC. It yields the protein CASSLGSRGTYNEQFF. The complete variable domain, with remaining parts taken from reference TRBV7-2 and TRBJ2-1, reads GAGVSQSPSNKVTEKGKDVELRCDPISGHTALYWYRQSLGQGLEFLIYFQGNSAPDKSGLPSDRFSAERTGGSVSTLTIQRTQQEDSAVYLCASSLGSRGTYNEQFFGPGTRLTVL.

The rearrangement joins TRBV5-5 to TRBJ2-7, with D unclear. CDR3 length equals 13 residues. Between the trimmed V and J ends, which lost 6 bases and 2 bases, there was a span of 12 bases. CDR1 SGHKS and CDR2 YYEKEE come from the germline V gene (reference sequence). The CDR3 sequence is CASNLPGTYEQYF. The CDR3 DNA reads TGTGCCAGCAATTTACCAGGTACCTACGAGCAGTACTTC. Full variable domain (rest looked up from reference TRBV5-5 and TRBJ2-7): DAGVTQSPTHLIKTRGQQVTLRCSPISGHKSVSWYQQVLGQGPQFIFQYYEKEERGRGNFPDRFSARQFPNYSSELNVNALLLGDSALYLCASNLPGTYEQYFGPGTRLTVT.

The J gene is TRBJ2-7, the V gene TRBV7-9, with TRBD2 matching over 13 bases. The CDR3 runs 16 residues. Germline loops: CDR1 SEHNR, CDR2 FQNEAQ (reference sequence). J was trimmed by 3 bases and V by 5 bases; bases with no gene match: 7. The CDR3 protein is CASSPGLAGLIYEQYF. CDR3 DNA sequence: TGTGCCAGCAGCCCGGGACTAGCGGGACTAATCTACGAGCAGTACTTC.

This clone was picked up a small number of times. This chain connects TRBV30 to TRBJ2-5; D may be TRBD1 (5 bases). The CDR3 length is 13 residues. CDR1 is GTSNPN, CDR2 SVGIG, per germline (reference sequence). This chain's CDR3 is CAEARQTQETQYF. DNA for the CDR3: TGTGCTGAGGCTAGACAGACACAAGAGACCCAGTACTTC.